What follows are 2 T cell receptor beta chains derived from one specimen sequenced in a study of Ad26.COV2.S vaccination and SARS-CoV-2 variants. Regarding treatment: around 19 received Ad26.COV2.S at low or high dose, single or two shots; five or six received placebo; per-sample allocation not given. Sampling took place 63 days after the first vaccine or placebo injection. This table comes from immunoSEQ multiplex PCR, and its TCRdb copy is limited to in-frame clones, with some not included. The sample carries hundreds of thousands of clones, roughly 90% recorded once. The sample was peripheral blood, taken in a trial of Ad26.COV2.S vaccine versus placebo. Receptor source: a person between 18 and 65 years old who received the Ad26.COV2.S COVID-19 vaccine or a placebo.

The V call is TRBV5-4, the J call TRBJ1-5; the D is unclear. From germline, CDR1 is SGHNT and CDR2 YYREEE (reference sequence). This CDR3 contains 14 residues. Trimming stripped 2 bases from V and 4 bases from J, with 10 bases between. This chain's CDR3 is CASSFGPGNQPQHF. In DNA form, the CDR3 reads TGTGCCAGCAGCTTTGGACCCGGGAATCAGCCCCAGCATTTT.

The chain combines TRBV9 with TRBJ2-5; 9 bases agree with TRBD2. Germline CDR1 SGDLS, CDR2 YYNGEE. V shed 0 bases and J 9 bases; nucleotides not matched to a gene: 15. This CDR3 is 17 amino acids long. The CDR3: CASSVGTSVSPRDSQYF. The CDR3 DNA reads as TGTGCCAGCAGCGTAGGGACTAGCGTTTCCCCAAGAGATTCCCAGTACTTC.